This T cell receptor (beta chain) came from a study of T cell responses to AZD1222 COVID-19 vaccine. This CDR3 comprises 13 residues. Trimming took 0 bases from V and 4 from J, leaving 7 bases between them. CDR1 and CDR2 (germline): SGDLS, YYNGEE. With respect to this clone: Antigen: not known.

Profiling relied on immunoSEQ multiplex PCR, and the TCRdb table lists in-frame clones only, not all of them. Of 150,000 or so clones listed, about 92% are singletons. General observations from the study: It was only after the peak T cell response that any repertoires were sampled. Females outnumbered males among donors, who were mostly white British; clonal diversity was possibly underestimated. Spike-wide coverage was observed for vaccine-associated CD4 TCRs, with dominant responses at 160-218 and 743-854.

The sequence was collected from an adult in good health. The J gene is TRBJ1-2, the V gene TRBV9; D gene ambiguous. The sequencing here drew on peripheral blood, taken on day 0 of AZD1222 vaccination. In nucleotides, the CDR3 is TGTGCCAGCAGCGTAGCGGCGGGCTATGGCTACACCTTC. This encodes CASSVAAGYGYTF. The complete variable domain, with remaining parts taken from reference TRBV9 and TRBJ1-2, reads DSGVTQTPKHLITATGQRVTLRCSPRSGDLSVYWYQQSLDQGLQFLIQYYNGEERAKGNILERFSAQQFPDLHSELNLSSLELGDSALYFCASSVAAGYGYTFGSGTRLTVV.